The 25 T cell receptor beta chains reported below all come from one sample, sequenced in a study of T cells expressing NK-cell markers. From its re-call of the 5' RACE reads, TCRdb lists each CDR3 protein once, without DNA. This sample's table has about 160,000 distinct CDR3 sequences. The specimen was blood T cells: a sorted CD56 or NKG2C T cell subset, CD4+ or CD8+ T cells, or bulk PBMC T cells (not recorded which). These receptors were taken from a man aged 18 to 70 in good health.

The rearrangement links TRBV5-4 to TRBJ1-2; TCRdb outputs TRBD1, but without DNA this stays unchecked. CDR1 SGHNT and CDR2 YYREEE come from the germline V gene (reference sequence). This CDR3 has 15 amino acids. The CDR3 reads CASSLSDRLDYGYTF.

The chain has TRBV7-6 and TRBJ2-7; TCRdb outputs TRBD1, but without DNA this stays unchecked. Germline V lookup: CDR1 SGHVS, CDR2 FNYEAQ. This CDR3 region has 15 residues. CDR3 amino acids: CASSLGTGGTYEQYF.

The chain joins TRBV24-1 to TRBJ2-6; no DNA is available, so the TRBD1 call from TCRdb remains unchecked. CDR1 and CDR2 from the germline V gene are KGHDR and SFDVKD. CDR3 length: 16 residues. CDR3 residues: CATSMTEVSGANVLTF.

The CDR3: CAWSAGQGPHEQYF. The genes are TRBV30 and TRBJ2-7; TCRdb indicates TRBD1, and absent DNA this call remains unverified. CDR1 and CDR2 from the germline V gene are GTSNPN and SVGIG (reference sequence). This CDR3 comprises 14 residues.

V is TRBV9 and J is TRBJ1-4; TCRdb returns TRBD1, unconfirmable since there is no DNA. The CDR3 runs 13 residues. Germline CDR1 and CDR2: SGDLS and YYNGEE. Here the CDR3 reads CAGGQVWWEKLFF.

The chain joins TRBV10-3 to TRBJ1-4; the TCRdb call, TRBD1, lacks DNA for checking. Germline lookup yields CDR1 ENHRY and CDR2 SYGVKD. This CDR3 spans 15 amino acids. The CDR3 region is CAISPATGANEKLFF.

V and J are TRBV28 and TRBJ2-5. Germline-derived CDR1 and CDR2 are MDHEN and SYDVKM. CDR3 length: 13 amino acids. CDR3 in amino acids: CASSVYIGETQYF.

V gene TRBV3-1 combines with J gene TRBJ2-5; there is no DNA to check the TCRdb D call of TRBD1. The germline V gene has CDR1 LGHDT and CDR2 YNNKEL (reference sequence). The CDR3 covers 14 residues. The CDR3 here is CASSHGGDQETQYF.

The CDR3 loop reads CASSQETGVANTIYF. The chain links TRBV4-1 to TRBJ1-3; TCRdb calls TRBD1, which cannot be checked without DNA. Germline-derived CDR1 and CDR2 are MGHRA and YSYEKL. CDR3 length: 15 amino acids.

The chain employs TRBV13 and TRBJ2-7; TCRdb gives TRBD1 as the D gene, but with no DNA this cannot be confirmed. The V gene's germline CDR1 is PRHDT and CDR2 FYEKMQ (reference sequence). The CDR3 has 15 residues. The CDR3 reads CASSLDRGGTYEQYF.

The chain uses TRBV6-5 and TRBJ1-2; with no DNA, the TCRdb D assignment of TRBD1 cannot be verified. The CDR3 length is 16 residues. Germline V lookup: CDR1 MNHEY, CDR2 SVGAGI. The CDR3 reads CASSYSQDIPLGGYTF.

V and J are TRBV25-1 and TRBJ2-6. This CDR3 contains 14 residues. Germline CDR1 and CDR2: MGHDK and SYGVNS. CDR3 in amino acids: CASSEGSGANVLTF.

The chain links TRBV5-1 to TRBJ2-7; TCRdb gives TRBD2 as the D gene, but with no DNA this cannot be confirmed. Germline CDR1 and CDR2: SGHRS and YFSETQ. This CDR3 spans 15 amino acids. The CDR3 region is CASSALSPGGPEQYF.

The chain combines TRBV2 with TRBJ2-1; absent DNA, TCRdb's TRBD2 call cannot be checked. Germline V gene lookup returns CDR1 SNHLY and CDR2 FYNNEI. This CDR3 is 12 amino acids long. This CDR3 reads CASSEVTSGVFF.

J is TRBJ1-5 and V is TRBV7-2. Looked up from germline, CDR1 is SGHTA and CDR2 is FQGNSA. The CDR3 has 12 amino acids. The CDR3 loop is CASSLEYSPQHF.

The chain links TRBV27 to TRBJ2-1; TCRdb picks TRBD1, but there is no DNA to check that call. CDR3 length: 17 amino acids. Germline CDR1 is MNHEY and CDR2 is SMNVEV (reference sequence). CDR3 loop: CASSPPSEAGHWNEQFF.

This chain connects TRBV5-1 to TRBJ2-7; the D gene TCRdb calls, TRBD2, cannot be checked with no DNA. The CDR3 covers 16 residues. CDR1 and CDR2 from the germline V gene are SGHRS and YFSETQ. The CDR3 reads CASSLDPEGSSYEQYF. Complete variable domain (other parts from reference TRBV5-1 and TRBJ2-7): KAGVTQTPRYLIKTRGQQVTLSCSPISGHRSVSWYQQTPGQGLQFLFEYFSETQRNKGNFPGRFSGRQFSNSRSEMNVSTLELGDSALYLCASSLDPEGSSYEQYFGPGTRLTVT.

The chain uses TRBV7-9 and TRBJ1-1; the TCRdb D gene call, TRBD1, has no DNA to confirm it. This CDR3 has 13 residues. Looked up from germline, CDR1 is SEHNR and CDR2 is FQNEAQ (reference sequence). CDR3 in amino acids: CASSYDRNTEAFF. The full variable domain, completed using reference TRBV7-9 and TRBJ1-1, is DTGVSQNPRHKITKRGQNVTFRCDPISEHNRLYWYRQTLGQGPEFLTYFQNEAQLEKSRLLSDRFSAERPKGSFSTLEIQRTEQGDSAMYLCASSYDRNTEAFFGQGTRLTVV.

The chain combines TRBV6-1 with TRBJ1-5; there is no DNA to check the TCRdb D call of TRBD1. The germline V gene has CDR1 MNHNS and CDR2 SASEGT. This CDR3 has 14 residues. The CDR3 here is CASRKQGLLEPQHF.

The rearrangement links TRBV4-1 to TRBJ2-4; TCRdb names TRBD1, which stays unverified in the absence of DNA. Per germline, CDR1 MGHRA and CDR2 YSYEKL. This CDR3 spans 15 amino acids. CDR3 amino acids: CASSGTDRATNIQYF.

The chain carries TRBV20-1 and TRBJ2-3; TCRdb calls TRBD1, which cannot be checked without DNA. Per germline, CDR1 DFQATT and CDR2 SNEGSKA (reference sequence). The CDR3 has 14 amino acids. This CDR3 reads CSASPPGFLDTQYF.

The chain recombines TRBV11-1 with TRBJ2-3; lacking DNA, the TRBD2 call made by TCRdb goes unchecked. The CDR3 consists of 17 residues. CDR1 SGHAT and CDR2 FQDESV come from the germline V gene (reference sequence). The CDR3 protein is CASSLTPSGVYTDTQYF. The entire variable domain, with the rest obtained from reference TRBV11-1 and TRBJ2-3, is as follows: EAEVAQSPRYKITEKSQAVAFWCDPISGHATLYWYRQILGQGPELLVQFQDESVVDDSQLPKDRFSAERLKGVDSTLKIQPAELGDSAMYLCASSLTPSGVYTDTQYFGPGTRLTVL.

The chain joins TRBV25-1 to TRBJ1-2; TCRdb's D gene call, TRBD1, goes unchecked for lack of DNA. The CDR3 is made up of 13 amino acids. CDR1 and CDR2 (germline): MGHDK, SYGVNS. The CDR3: CASTSRDREGYTF.

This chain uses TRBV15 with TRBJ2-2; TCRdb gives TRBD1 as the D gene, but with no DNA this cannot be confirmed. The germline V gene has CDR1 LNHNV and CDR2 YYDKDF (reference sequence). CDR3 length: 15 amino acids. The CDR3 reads CATSSQGANTGELFF.

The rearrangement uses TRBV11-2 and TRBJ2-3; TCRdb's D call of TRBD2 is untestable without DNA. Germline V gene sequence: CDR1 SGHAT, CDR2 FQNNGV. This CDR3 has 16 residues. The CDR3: CASSTLAGEYPDTQYF.